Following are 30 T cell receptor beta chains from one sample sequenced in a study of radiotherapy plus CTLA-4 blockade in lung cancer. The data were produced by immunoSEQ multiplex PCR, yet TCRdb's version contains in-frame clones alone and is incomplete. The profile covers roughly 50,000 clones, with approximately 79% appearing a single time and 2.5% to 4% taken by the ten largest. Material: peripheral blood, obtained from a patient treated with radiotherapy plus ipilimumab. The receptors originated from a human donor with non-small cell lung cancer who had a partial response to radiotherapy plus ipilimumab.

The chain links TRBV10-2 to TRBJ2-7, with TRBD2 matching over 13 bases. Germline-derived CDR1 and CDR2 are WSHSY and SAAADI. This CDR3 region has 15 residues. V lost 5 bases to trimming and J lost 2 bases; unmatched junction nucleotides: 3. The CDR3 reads CASSWTSGGAYEQYF. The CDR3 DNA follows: TGCGCCAGCAGTTGGACTAGCGGGGGTGCCTACGAGCAGTACTTC.

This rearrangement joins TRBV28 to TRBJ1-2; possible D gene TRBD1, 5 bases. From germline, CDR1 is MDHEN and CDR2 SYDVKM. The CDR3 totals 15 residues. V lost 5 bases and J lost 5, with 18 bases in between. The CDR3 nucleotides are TGTGCCAGCAGTCCAACAGGCCTCGGCCTTTATGGCTACACCTTC. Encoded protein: CASSPTGLGLYGYTF.

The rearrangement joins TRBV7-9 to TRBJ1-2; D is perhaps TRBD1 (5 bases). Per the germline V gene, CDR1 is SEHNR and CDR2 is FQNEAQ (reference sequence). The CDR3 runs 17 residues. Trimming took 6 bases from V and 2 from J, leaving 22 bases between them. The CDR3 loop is CASSFAGGRASNYGYTF. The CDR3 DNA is TGTGCCAGCAGTTTCGCGGGGGGGAGGGCCTCCAACTATGGCTACACCTTC. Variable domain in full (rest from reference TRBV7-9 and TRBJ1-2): DTGVSQNPRHKITKRGQNVTFRCDPISEHNRLYWYRQTLGQGPEFLTYFQNEAQLEKSRLLSDRFSAERPKGSFSTLEIQRTEQGDSAMYLCASSFAGGRASNYGYTFGSGTRLTVV.

CDR3 nucleotides: TGTGCCAGCAGCTTACAGCGGGGGGCCCACAATGAGCAGTTCTTC. This sequence encodes CASSLQRGAHNEQFF. The rearrangement uses TRBV7-2 and TRBJ2-1, with TRBD2 matching 9 bases. From germline, CDR1 is SGHTA and CDR2 FQGNSA. The J segment lost 5 bases and the V segment lost 2 bases, leaving 4 bases of the junction unmatched. This CDR3 comprises 15 residues.

The chain's CDR3 is CASSMALGGWETQYF. The CDR3 DNA follows: TGTGCCAGTAGTATGGCCTTAGGGGGCTGGGAGACCCAGTACTTC. The genes are TRBV19 and TRBJ2-5, with 7 bases aligning to TRBD1. Trimming took 3 bases from V and 5 from J; bases not matched to a gene: 9. CDR1 and CDR2 from the germline V gene are LNHDA and SQIVND (reference sequence). This CDR3 comprises 15 residues.

The CDR3 region has the DNA TGTGCCGCGGAAAAAACAGGGGAAAGGTACAATGAGCAGTTCTTC. Protein product: CAAEKTGERYNEQFF. The chain recombines TRBV6-5 with TRBJ2-1; 7 nucleotides align to TRBD1. CDR1 and CDR2 from the germline V gene are MNHEY and SVGAGI. The CDR3 is 15 amino acids. J was trimmed by 4 bases and V by 11 bases; bases with no gene match: 14.

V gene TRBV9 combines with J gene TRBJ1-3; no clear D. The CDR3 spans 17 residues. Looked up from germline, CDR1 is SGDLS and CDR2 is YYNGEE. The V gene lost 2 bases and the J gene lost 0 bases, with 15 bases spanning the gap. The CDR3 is CASSVSPGLVSGNTIYF. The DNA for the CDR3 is TGTGCCAGCAGCGTTAGTCCGGGTCTCGTCTCTGGAAACACCATATATTTT.

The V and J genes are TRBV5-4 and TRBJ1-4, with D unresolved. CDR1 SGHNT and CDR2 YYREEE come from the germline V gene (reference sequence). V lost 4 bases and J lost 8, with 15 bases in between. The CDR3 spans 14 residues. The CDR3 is CASSLANEEEKLFF. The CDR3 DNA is TGTGCCAGCAGCCTAGCGAACGAGGAGGAAAAACTGTTTTTT. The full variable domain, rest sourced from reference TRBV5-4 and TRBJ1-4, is ETGVTQSPTHLIKTRGQQVTLRCSSQSGHNTVSWYQQALGQGPQFIFQYYREEENGRGNFPPRFSGLQFPNYSSELNVNALELDDSALYLCASSLANEEEKLFFGSGTQLSVL.

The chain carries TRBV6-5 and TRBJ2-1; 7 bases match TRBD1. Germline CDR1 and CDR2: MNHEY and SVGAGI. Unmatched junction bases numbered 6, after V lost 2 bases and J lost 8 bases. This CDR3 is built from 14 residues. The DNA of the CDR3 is TGTGCCAGCAGTTACCGACAGGGCTCGGATGAGCAGTTCTTC. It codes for CASSYRQGSDEQFF.

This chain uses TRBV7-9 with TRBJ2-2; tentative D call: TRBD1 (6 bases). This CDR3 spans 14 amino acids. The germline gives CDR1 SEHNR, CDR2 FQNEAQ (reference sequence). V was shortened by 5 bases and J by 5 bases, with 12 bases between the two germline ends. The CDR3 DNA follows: TGTGCCAGCAGCACCGATACAGGGACCGGGGAGCTGTTTTTT. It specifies CASSTDTGTGELFF.

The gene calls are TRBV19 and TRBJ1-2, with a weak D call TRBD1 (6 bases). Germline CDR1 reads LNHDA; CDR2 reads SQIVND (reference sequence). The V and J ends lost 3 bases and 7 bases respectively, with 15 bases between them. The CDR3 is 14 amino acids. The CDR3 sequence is CASSMVPGDSGYTF. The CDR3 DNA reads TGTGCCAGTAGTATGGTCCCAGGGGATTCTGGCTACACCTTC.

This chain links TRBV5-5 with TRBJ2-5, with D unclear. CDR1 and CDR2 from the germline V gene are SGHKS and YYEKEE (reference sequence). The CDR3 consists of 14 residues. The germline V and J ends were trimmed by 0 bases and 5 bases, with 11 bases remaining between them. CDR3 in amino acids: CASSLEAKRETQYF. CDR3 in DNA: TGTGCCAGCAGCTTGGAGGCCAAGAGGGAGACCCAGTACTTC.

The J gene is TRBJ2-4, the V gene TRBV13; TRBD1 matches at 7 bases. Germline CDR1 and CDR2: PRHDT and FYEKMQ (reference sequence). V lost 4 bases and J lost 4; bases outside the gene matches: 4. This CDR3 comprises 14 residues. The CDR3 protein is CASSSLTGKNIQYF. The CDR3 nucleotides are TGTGCCAGCAGCTCTCTGACAGGGAAAAACATTCAGTACTTC. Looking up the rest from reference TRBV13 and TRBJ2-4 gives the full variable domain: AAGVIQSPRHLIKEKRETATLKCYPIPRHDTVYWYQQGPGQDPQFLISFYEKMQSDKGSIPDRFSAQQFSDYHSELNMSSLELGDSALYFCASSSLTGKNIQYFGAGTRLSVL.

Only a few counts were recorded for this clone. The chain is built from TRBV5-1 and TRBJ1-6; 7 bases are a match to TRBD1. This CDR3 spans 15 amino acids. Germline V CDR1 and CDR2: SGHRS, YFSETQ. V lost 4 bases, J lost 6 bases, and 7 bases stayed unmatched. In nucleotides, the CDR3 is TGCGCCAGCAGCGTGACGACAGGGTCTAATTCACCCCTCCACTTT. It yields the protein CASSVTTGSNSPLHF.

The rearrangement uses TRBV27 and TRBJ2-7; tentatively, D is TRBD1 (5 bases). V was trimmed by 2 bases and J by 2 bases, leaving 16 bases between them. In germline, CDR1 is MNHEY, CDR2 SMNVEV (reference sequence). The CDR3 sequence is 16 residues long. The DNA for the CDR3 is TGTGCCAGCAGTTTAGGGGCTACTACAGTACCCTACGAGCAGTACTTC. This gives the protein CASSLGATTVPYEQYF.

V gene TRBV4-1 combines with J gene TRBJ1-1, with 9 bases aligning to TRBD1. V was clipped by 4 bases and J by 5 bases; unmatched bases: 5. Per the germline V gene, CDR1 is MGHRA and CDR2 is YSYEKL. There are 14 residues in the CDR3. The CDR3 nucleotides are TGCGCCAGCAGCCGCGACAGGGGGAGTACTGAAGCTTTCTTT. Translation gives CASSRDRGSTEAFF.

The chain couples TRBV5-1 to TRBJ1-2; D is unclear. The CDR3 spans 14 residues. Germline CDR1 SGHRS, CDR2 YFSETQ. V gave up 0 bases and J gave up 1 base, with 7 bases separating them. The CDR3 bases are TGCGCCAGCAGCTTGGCCGGAGTTAACTATGGCTACACCTTC. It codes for CASSLAGVNYGYTF.

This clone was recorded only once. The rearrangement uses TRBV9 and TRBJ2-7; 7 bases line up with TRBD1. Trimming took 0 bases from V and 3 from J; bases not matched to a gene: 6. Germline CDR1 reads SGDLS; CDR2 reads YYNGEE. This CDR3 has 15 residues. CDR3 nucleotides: TGTGCCAGCAGCGTAGCCGGGACAGAAATCTACGAGCAGTACTTC. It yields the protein CASSVAGTEIYEQYF.

The CDR3 spells CASRGQGWNGYTF. DNA of the CDR3: TGTGCCAGCAGGGGACAGGGATGGAATGGCTACACCTTC. The chain couples TRBV6-1 to TRBJ1-2; 9 bases match TRBD1. Germline trimming cut 6 bases from V and 6 bases from J; bases unmatched to any gene: 5. CDR1 is MNHNS and CDR2 is SASEGT in the germline V gene. This CDR3 spans 13 amino acids.

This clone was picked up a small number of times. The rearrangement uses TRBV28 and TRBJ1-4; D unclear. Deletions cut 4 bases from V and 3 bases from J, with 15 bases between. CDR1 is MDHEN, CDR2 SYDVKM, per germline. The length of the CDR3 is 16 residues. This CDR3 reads CASSSPGGEANEKLFF. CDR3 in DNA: TGTGCCAGCAGTTCTCCCGGCGGGGAGGCTAATGAAAAACTGTTTTTT.

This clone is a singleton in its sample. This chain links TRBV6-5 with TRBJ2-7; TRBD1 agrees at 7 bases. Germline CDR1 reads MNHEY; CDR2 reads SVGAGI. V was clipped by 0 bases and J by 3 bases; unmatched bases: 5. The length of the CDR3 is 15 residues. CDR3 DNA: TGTGCCAGCAGTTACTCGGTGACAGGGTACTACGAGCAGTACTTC. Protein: CASSYSVTGYYEQYF.

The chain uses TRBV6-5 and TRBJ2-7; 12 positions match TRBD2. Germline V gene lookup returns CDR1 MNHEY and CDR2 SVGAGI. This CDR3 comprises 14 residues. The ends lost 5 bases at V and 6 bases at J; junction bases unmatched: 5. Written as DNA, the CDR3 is TGTGCCAGCAGTCTAGCGGGGGGGCCCTCCGAGCAGTACTTC. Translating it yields CASSLAGGPSEQYF.

Here the CDR3 reads CASSTDRVTIPRGYTF. CDR3 nucleotides: TGTGCCAGTAGTACAGACAGGGTTACCATCCCTAGAGGCTACACCTTC. The chain links TRBV19 to TRBJ1-2; 7 positions agree with TRBD1. V lost 4 bases and J lost 8; bases outside the gene matches: 16. Germline CDR1 LNHDA, CDR2 SQIVND (reference sequence). CDR3 length equals 16 residues.

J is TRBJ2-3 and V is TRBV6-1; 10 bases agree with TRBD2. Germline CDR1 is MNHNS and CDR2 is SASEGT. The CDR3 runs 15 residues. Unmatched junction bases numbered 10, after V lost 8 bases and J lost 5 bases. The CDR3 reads CASEESGGARDTQYF. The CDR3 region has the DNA TGTGCCAGCGAGGAGAGCGGGGGGGCAAGAGATACGCAGTATTTT.

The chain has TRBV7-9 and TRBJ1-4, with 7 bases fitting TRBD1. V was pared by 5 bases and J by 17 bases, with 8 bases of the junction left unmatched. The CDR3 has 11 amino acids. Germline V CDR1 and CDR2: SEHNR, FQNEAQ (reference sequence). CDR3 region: CASSLRDSFFF. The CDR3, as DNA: TGTGCCAGCAGCCTCCGGGACAGCTTCTTTTTT.

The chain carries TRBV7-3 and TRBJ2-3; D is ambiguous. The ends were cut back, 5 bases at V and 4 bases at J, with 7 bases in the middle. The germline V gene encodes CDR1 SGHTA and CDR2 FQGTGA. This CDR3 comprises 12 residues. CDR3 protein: CASSDGADTQYF. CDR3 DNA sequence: TGTGCCAGCAGCGATGGAGCAGATACGCAGTATTTT.

DNA for the CDR3: TGCGCCAGCAGCTTGAATGACGGAGGAGACTATGGCTACACCTTC. The encoded protein is CASSLNDGGDYGYTF. J is TRBJ1-2 and V is TRBV5-1; D remains ambiguous. V lost 1 base, J lost 3 bases, and 13 bases lay in between. Germline-derived CDR1 and CDR2 are SGHRS and YFSETQ. CDR3 length equals 15 residues.

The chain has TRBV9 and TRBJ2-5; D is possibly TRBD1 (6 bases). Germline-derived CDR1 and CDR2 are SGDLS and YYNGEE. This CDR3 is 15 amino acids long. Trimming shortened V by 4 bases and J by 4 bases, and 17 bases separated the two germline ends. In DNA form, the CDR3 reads TGTGCCAGCAGCCTCACGATGGGGGCCGGAGAGACCCAGTACTTC. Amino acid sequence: CASSLTMGAGETQYF.

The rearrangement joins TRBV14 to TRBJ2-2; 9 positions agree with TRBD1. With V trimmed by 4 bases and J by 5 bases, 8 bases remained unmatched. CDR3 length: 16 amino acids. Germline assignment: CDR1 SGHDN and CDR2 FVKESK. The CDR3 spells CASSLARTGDTGELFF. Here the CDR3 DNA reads TGTGCCAGCAGCCTGGCGCGGACAGGGGATACCGGGGAGCTGTTTTTT.

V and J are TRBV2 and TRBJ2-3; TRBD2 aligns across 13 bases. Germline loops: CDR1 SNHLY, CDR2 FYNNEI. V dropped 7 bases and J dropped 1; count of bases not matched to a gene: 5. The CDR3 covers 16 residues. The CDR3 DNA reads TGTGCCAGCATTTTCGGGACTAGCGGGGGCACAGATACGCAGTATTTT. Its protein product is CASIFGTSGGTDTQYF.